One and the same sample provided the 4 T cell receptor beta chains below, sequenced in a study of cytomegalovirus exposure and HLA in healthy donors. In the PCR, 60 Vbeta and 13 Jbeta primers were used. Libraries were prepared by immunoSEQ multiplex PCR; TCRdb keeps only in-frame clonotypes and omits some of them. The sample records around 140,000 clones, approximately 57% being singletons. The material sequenced was PBMCs. The source is a male donor in good health and CMV-seronegative.

This sequence joins TRBV28 and TRBJ2-3, with D possibly TRBD1 on 6 matching bases. V was trimmed by 5 bases and J by 6 bases, leaving 18 bases between them. Germline V gene data show CDR1 as MDHEN and CDR2 as SYDVKM. The CDR3 runs 15 residues. DNA for the CDR3: TGTGCCAGCAGTACCCGGGCAGGGGCGCAGGATACGCAGTATTTT. It translates to CASSTRAGAQDTQYF.

The chain carries TRBV7-2 and TRBJ2-3; no definite D call. The germline V and J ends were trimmed by 5 bases and 0 bases, with 12 bases remaining between them. The CDR3 sequence is 15 residues long. Germline CDR1 is SGHTA and CDR2 is FQGNSA. Here the CDR3 DNA reads TGTGCCAGCAGCCTCTCCTGGCTTAGCACAGATACGCAGTATTTT. It codes for CASSLSWLSTDTQYF.

In this sample, this clone turned up a few times. The chain uses TRBV7-2 and TRBJ1-1; D call uncertain. This CDR3 spans 15 amino acids. Germline CDR1 reads SGHTA; CDR2 reads FQGNSA. V was pared by 1 base and J by 3 bases, with 12 bases between. The CDR3 DNA follows: TGTGCCAGCAGCTTAGTTTTCCCTACGGACACTGAAGCTTTCTTT. Its protein is CASSLVFPTDTEAFF.

This chain connects TRBV5-4 to TRBJ1-2; D perhaps matches TRBD1 (6 bases). The CDR3 consists of 13 residues. Germline CDR1 is SGHNT and CDR2 is YYREEE (reference sequence). Trimming removed 4 bases at V and 5 bases at J, with 12 bases between. The CDR3 spells CASSPDREYGYTF. In DNA form, the CDR3 reads TGTGCCAGCAGCCCGGACAGAGAATATGGCTACACCTTC.